This TCR beta chain was found in a study of cytomegalovirus exposure and HLA in healthy donors. Whole-study findings and limits: Association of a missense DCLRE1C variant with TCR beta V- and J-gene trimming was reported in a later analysis.

In regard to this clone: Its antigen is unidentified.

This CDR3 is 15 amino acids long. The V end lost 4 bases, the J end lost 3 bases, and 16 bases lay between the germline ends. From germline, CDR1 is SGHRS and CDR2 YFSETQ. The PCR used 60 Vbeta and 13 Jbeta primers. Clones were read by immunoSEQ multiplex PCR, and TCRdb kept only the in-frame ones, dropping some. This sample carries under 250,000 clones, with roughly 1.2% going to the ten biggest clones. Specimen: PBMCs. The rearrangement links TRBV5-1 to TRBJ1-2; no definite D call. The origin of this receptor is a girl aged 2 to 10 in good health and CMV-seropositive. The CDR3 spells CASSPRASRDYGYTF. CDR3 bases: TGCGCCAGCAGCCCGAGGGCCTCGCGGGACTATGGCTACACCTTC.